Shown below are 11 T cell receptor beta chains from a single sample sequenced in a study of blood T cell repertoires in COVID-19. Repertoires were generated with immunoSEQ multiplex PCR, while TCRdb's copy carries only in-frame clones and drops some. The sample contains around 300,000 clones, over 75% of which appear only once. Sequenced sample: peripheral blood. All receptors derive from a woman aged 45 to 65 with active or convalescent COVID-19.

V is TRBV28 and J is TRBJ1-4; D is uncertain. CDR3 length equals 14 residues. The V end was cut by 7 bases, the J end by 4 bases, with 13 bases between. Germline CDR1 and CDR2: MDHEN and SYDVKM. CDR3 residues: CASTRVGINEKLFF. The CDR3 bases are TGTGCCAGCACTCGGGTCGGGATTAATGAAAAACTGTTTTTT.

The CDR3 region is CAWKYGSSQTHNEQFF. CDR3 coding DNA: TGTGCCTGGAAATATGGTAGCTCCCAAACCCACAATGAGCAGTTCTTC. The chain couples TRBV30 to TRBJ2-1; D uncertain. Germline CDR1 reads GTSNPN; CDR2 reads SVGIG (reference sequence). Deletions cut 4 bases from V and 5 bases from J, with 21 bases between. The CDR3 spans 16 residues.

J is TRBJ2-7 and V is TRBV6-5, with 7 positions matching TRBD1. CDR3 length: 16 amino acids. Germline CDR1 reads MNHEY; CDR2 reads SVGAGI. V was clipped by 2 bases and J by 3 bases; unmatched bases: 10. The CDR3 sequence is CASSYDLVTGNYEQYF. CDR3 coding DNA: TGTGCCAGCAGTTACGACCTTGTGACAGGGAACTACGAGCAGTACTTC.

The chain has TRBV18 and TRBJ1-1; TRBD1 aligns across 8 bases. J lost 4 bases, V lost 6 bases, and 10 bases had no gene match. This CDR3 has 15 residues. The germline V gene encodes CDR1 KGHSH and CDR2 LQKENI. This chain's CDR3 is CASSSNRGGITEAFF. As DNA, the CDR3 is TGTGCCAGCTCGTCGAACAGGGGGGGGATCACTGAAGCTTTCTTT.

This chain uses TRBV4-3 with TRBJ1-6, with 11 nucleotides matching TRBD1. Per the germline V gene, CDR1 is LGHNA and CDR2 is YSLEER. The CDR3 loop spans 15 amino acids. Unmatched junction bases numbered 6, after V lost 4 bases and J lost 10 bases. Written as DNA, the CDR3 is TGCGCCAGCAGCCTATCGGACAGGGGGCTCTCACCCCTCCACTTT. Translation gives CASSLSDRGLSPLHF.

This chain joins TRBV5-1 and TRBJ2-1; 7 positions agree with TRBD2. After removal of 5 bases from V and 5 bases from J, the junction contained 10 bases not matched to a gene. In germline, CDR1 is SGHRS, CDR2 YFSETQ. CDR3 length: 15 amino acids. CDR3 bases: TGCGCCAGCAGATCCGGGACTACCACCAACAATGAGCAGTTCTTC. Translated, it gives CASRSGTTTNNEQFF.

The J gene is TRBJ1-2, the V gene TRBV11-2; D gene unclear. Germline loops: CDR1 SGHAT, CDR2 FQNNGV. This CDR3 comprises 13 residues. The germline V and J ends were trimmed by 0 bases and 2 bases, with 4 bases remaining between them. This CDR3 is CASSLEGNYGYTF. The CDR3 region has the DNA TGTGCCAGCAGCTTAGAGGGCAACTATGGCTACACCTTC. Using reference TRBV11-2 and TRBJ1-2 for the parts outside the CDR3, the full variable domain is EAGVAQSPRYKIIEKRQSVAFWCNPISGHATLYWYQQILGQGPKLLIQFQNNGVVDDSQLPKDRFSAERLKGVDSTLKIQPAKLEDSAVYLCASSLEGNYGYTFGSGTRLTVV.

The V call is TRBV7-3, the J call TRBJ2-1; D not certain. This CDR3 has 15 amino acids. The V end was cut by 2 bases, the J end by 4 bases, with 12 bases between. Germline V CDR1 and CDR2: SGHTA, FQGTGA. The CDR3 DNA reads TGTGCCAGCAGCTTAGGCGGAGAATCTTACAATGAGCAGTTCTTC. Its protein is CASSLGGESYNEQFF.

The chain links TRBV5-5 to TRBJ1-1; 10 bases map to TRBD1. CDR3 size: 17 residues. V was pared by 4 bases and J by 1 base, with 10 bases of the junction left unmatched. The germline V gene encodes CDR1 SGHKS and CDR2 YYEKEE (reference sequence). CDR3 in amino acids: CASSLRQGAPRNTEAFF. CDR3 nucleotides: TGTGCCAGCAGCCTAAGACAGGGGGCCCCGAGGAACACTGAAGCTTTCTTT.

To note about this clone: The junction shows a germline mismatch at one end, possibly a read error. The chain uses TRBV4-1 and TRBJ2-1, with D unresolved. Germline V CDR1 and CDR2: MGHRA, YSYEKL. This CDR3 spans 14 amino acids. CDR3 residues: CASSQDMMYIEQFF. The CDR3 nucleotides read TGCGCCAGCAGCCAAGATATGATGTACATTGAGCAGTTCTTC.

V gene TRBV5-4 combines with J gene TRBJ1-1; 7 bases fit TRBD1. With 2 bases clipped from V and 5 bases from J, the junction kept 0 bases outside the gene matches. Looked up from germline, CDR1 is SGHNT and CDR2 is YYREEE (reference sequence). The CDR3 loop spans 12 amino acids. CDR3 sequence: CASSLQGTEAFF. CDR3 nucleotide sequence: TGTGCCAGCAGCTTACAGGGGACTGAAGCTTTCTTT. The full variable domain, in which reference TRBV5-4 and TRBJ1-1 provide the parts outside the CDR3, is ETGVTQSPTHLIKTRGQQVTLRCSSQSGHNTVSWYQQALGQGPQFIFQYYREEENGRGNFPPRFSGLQFPNYSSELNVNALELDDSALYLCASSLQGTEAFFGQGTRLTVV.